Given below is one T cell receptor beta chain in context. The germline V gene encodes CDR1 MNHEY and CDR2 SMNVEV (reference sequence). V lost 8 bases and J 5 bases, leaving 27 bases between the germline ends. The CDR3 is made up of 18 amino acids. These data are taken from a study of CD8 T cells in Susac syndrome. RNA totalling roughly 0.45 to 1 ug underwent reverse transcription with random hexamers. Amplification of TCR beta CDR3 spanned 54 Vbeta and 13 Jbeta via immunoSEQ multiplex PCR. MiXCR, run by TCRdb on the immunoSEQ multiplex PCR reads, gives a single entry per CDR3 protein. The data hold about 290,000 distinct CDR3 sequences, with 70% to 90% observed a single time.

Source material: CD8+ T cells from PBMCs. The TCR originated in a human donor with multiple sclerosis. This chain connects TRBV27 to TRBJ2-2; either TRBD1 or TRBD2 may supply D (5 bases each). CDR3 sequence (DNA): TGTGCCAGCGGGATCGGGACCCGAACGCTCGAGGGGACCGGGGAGCTGTTTTTT. Translation gives CASGIGTRTLEGTGELFF.